This T cell receptor beta chain derives from a study of cytomegalovirus exposure and HLA in healthy donors. Study-wide findings and caveats: Researchers counted around 180 TCR beta chains as cytomegalovirus-associated.

The data were produced by immunoSEQ multiplex PCR, yet TCRdb's version contains in-frame clones alone and is incomplete. The sample shows approximately 270,000 clones, about 88% of them seen only once. As regards this clone: Its antigen is not identified.

The CDR3 is 16 amino acids. The germline V gene has CDR1 SGHRS and CDR2 YFSETQ. The V end lost 0 bases, the J end lost 2 bases, and 13 bases lay between the germline ends. The source of this sequence is a man between 18 and 35 years old in good health and CMV-seropositive. Sequenced: PBMCs. The chain is built from TRBV5-1 and TRBJ2-3; D gene unclear. DNA of the CDR3: TGCGCCAGCAGCTTGGCCGTTGTCAGCTTCACAGATACGCAGTATTTT. It translates to CASSLAVVSFTDTQYF.